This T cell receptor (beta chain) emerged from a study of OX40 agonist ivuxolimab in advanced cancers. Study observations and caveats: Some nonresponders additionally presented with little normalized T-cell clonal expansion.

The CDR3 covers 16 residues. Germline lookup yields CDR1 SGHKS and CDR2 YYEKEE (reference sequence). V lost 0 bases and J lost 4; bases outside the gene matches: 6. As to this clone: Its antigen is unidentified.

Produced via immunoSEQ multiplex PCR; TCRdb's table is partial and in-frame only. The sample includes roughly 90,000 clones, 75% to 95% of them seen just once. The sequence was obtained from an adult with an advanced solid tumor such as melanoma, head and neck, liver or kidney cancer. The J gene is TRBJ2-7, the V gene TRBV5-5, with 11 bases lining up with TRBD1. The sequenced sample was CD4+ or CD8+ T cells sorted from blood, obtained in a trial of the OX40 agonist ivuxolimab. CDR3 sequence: CASSLAGTGGSYEQYF. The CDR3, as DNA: TGTGCCAGCAGCTTGGCAGGGACAGGGGGTTCGTACGAGCAGTACTTC.